The source of this TCR beta chain is a study of human T cells and chemical hapten exposure. TCRdb ran MiXCR on the RACE reads and lists one entry per CDR3 protein. The sample records 75,000 to 100,000 distinct CDR3 sequences, 10% to 15% being singletons. This clonotype came up a few times. Time point here: patch test 1, 2 weeks after DPC sensitization. Noted treatment: therapeutic diphenylcyclopropenone sensitization with weekly scalp DPC. The germline gives CDR1 WSHSY, CDR2 SAAADI. The CDR3 extends over 13 amino acids. V dropped 10 bases and J dropped 2 bases, with 14 bases sitting between them. This chain connects TRBV10-2 to TRBJ1-1, with D perhaps TRBD1 (6 bases). The material was whole blood, obtained in connection with sensitization to the hapten diphenylcyclopropenone (DPC). This clonotype was obtained from a woman aged 60-75 years with alopecia areata. Some clones in this sample may be carry-over from other donors' samples. CDR3 residues: CAIMGRGNTEAFF. The CDR3, as DNA: TGCGCCATCATGGGCAGGGGCAACACTGAAGCTTTCTTT.